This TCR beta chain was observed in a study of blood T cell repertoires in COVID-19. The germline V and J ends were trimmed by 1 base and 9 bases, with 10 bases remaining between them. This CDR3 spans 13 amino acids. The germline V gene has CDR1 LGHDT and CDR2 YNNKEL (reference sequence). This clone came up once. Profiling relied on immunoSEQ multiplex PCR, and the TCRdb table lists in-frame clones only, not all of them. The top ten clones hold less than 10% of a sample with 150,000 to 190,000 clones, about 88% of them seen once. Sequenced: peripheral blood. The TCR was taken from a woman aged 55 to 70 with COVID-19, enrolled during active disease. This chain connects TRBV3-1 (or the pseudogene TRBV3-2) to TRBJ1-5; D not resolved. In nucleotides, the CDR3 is TGTGCCAGCAGCCAAGGCCGGGGATCGCCCCAGCATTTT. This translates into CASSQGRGSPQHF.